This T cell receptor beta chain is from a study of blood T cell repertoires in COVID-19. Turning to the study itself: Whether acute or convalescent, the COVID-19 samples came from the United States, Italy and Spain.

The protocol was immunoSEQ multiplex PCR, while the TCRdb copy is restricted to in-frame clones and leaves out a portion. This table holds approximately 180,000 clones, 80% to 90% found once. The V segment lost 0 bases and the J segment 7 bases; nucleotides outside the gene matches: 8. Germline loops: CDR1 KGHSH, CDR2 LQKENI. This CDR3 contains 16 residues. The chain recombines TRBV18 with TRBJ1-4, with 7 bases matching TRBD1. This TCR came from a human donor with active or convalescent COVID-19. The donor label of this sample is uncertain. Sequences were obtained from peripheral blood. The CDR3 spells CASSPPTGHHFEKLFF. In nucleotides, the CDR3 is TGTGCCAGCTCACCACCGACAGGGCATCATTTTGAAAAACTGTTTTTT.